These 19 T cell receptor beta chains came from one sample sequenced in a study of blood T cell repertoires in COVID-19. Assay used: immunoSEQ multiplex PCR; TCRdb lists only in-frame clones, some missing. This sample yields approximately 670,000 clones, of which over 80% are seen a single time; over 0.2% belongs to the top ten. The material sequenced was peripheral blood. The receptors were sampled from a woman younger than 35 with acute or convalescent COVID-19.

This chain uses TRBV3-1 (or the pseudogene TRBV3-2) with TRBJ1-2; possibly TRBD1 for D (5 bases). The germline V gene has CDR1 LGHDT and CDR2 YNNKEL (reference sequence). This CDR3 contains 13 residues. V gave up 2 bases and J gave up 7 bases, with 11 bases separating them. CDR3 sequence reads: CASSQCGDCGYTF. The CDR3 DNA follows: TGTGCCAGCAGCCAATGCGGGGACTGTGGCTACACCTTC.

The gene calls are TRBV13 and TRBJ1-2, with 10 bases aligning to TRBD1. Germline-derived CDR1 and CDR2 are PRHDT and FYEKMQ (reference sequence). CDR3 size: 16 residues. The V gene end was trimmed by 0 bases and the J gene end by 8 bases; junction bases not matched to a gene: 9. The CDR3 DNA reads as TGTGCCAGCAGCTTAGGCCGGGGACAGGGGCCAAGGGGCTACACCTTC. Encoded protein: CASSLGRGQGPRGYTF.

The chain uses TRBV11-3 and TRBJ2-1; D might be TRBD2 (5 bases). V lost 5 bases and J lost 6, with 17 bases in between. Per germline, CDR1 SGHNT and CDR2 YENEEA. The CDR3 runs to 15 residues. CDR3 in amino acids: CASSPGPGYPNEQFF. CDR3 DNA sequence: TGTGCCAGCAGCCCTGGTCCGGGATACCCCAATGAGCAGTTCTTC.

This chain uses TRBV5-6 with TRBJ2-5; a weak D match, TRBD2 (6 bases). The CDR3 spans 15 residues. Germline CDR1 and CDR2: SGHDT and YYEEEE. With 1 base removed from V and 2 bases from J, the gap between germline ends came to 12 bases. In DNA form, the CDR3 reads TGTGCCAGCAGCTTGTTTAGGGGAGGACAAGAGACCCAGTACTTC. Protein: CASSLFRGGQETQYF.

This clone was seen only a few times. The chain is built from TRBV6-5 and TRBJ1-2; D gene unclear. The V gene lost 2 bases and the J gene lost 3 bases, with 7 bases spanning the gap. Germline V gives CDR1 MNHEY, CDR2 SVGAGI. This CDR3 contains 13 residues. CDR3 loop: CASSYGVDYGYTF. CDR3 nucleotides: TGTGCCAGCAGTTACGGAGTGGACTATGGCTACACCTTC.

CDR3 protein: CASMRAENTGELFF. In DNA, the CDR3 is TGTGCCAGCATGAGGGCAGAGAACACCGGGGAGCTGTTTTTT. V gene TRBV6-4 combines with J gene TRBJ2-2, with D possibly TRBD2 on 5 matching bases. The length of the CDR3 is 14 residues. The V gene lost 7 bases and the J gene lost 1 base, with 10 bases spanning the gap. Germline values: CDR1 MRHNA, CDR2 SNTAGT.

CDR3 in amino acids: CASSCEGQEDYGYTF. The CDR3 DNA sequence: TGTGCCAGCAGCTGCGAGGGACAGGAAGACTATGGCTACACCTTC. The V call is TRBV13, the J call TRBJ1-2; TRBD1 matches 8 bases. V dropped 4 bases and J dropped 3; count of bases not matched to a gene: 7. Germline V gene sequence: CDR1 PRHDT, CDR2 FYEKMQ (reference sequence). This CDR3 contains 15 residues.

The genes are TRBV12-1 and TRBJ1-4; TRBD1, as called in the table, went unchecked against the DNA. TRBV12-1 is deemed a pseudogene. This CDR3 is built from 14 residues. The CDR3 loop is CASSLTGPGEKLFF. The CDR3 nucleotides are TGTGCCAGCAGCCTCACAGGGCCGGGGGAAAAACTGTTTTTT.

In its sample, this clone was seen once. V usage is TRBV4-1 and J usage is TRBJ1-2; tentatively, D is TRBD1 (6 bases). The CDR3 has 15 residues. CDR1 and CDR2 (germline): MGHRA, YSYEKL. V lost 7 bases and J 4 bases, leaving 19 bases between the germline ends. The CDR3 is CASTDSRGAVYGYTF. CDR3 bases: TGCGCCAGCACCGATTCCCGGGGGGCAGTCTATGGCTACACCTTC.

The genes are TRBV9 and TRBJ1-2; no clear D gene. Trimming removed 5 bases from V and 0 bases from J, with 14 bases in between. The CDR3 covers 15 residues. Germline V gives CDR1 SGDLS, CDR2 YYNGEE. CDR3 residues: CASSSDNLPNYGYTF. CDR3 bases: TGTGCCAGCAGTTCCGACAACTTACCTAACTATGGCTACACCTTC.

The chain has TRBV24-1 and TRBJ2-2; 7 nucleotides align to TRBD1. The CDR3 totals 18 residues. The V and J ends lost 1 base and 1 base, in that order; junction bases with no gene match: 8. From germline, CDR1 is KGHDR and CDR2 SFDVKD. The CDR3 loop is CATSDFPPTGKNTGELFF. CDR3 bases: TGTGCCACCAGTGATTTCCCCCCGACAGGGAAGAACACCGGGGAGCTGTTTTTT.

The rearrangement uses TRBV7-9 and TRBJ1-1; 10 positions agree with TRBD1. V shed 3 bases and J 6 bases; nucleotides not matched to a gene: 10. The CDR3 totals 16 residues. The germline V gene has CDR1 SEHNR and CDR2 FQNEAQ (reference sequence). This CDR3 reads CASSFPMGQGSPEAFF. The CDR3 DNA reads TGTGCCAGCAGCTTCCCGATGGGACAGGGGAGTCCTGAAGCTTTCTTT.

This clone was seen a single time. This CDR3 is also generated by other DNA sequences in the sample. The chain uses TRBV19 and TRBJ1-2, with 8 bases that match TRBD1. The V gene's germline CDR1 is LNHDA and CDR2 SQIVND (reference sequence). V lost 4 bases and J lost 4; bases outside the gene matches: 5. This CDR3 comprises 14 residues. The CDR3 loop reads CASSTGQGGYGYTF. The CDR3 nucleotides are TGTGCCAGTAGTACTGGACAGGGCGGCTATGGCTACACCTTC.

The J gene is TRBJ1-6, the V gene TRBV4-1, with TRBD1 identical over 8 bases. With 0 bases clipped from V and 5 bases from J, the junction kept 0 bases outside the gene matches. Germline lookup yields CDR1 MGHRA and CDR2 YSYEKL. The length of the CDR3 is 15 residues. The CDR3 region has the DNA TGCGCCAGCAGCCAAGAGGACAGGGATAATTCACCCCTCCACTTT. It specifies CASSQEDRDNSPLHF.

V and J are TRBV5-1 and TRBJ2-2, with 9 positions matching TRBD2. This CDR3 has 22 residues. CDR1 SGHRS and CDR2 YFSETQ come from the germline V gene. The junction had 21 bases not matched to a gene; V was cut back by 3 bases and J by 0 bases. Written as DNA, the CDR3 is TGCGCCAGCAGCTCCCACCCGAAGCGGGGGGAAACCCTGTTCGCGAACACCGGGGAGCTGTTTTTT. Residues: CASSSHPKRGETLFANTGELFF.

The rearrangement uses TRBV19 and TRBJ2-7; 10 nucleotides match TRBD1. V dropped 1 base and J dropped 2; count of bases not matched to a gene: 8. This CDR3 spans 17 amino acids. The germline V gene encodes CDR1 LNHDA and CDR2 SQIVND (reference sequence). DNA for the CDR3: TGTGCCAGTAGTATAGTAGGCGGACAGGGGGAAGCCTACGAGCAGTACTTC. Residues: CASSIVGGQGEAYEQYF.

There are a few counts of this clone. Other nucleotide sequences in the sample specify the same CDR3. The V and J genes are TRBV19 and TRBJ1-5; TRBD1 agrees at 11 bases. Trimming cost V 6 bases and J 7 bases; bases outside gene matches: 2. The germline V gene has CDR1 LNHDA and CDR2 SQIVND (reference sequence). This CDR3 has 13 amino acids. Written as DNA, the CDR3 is TGTGCCAGTAGCAGGGACAGGGGGCAGCCCCAGCATTTT. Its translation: CASSRDRGQPQHF.

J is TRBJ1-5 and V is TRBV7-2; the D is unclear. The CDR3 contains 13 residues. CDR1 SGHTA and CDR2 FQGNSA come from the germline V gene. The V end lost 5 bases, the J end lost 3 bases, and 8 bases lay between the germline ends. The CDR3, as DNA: TGTGCCAGCAGCAATAGTCTCAATCAGCCCCAGCATTTT. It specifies CASSNSLNQPQHF.

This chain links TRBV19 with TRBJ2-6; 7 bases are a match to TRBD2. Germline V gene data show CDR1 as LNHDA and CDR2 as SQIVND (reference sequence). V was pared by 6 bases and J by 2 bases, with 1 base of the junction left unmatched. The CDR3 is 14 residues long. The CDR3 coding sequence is TGTGCCAGTAGGGCGGGGGCTGGGGCCAACGTCCTGACTTTC. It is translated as CASRAGAGANVLTF.